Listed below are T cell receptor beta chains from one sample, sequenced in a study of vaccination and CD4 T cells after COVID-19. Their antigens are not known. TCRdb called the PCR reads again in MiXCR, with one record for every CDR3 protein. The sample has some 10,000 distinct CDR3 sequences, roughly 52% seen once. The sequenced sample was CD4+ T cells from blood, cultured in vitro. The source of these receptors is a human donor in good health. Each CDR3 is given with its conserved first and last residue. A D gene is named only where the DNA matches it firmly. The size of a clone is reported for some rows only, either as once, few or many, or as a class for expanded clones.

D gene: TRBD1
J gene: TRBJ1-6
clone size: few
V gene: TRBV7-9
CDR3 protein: CASSPDRGFSPLHF
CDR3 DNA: TGTGCCAGCAGCCCGGACAGGGGTTTTTCACCCCTCCACTTT

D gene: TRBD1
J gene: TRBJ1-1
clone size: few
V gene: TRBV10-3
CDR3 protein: CATRPGQGYIGTAFF
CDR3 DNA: TGTGCCACCCGACCGGGACAGGGCTACATCGGTACAGCTTTCTTT

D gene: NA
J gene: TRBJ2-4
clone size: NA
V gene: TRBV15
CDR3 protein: CATSRDIVADRTKNIQYF
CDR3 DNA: TGTGCCACCAGCAGAGATATTGTGGCGGACAGAACCAAAAACATTCAGTACTTC

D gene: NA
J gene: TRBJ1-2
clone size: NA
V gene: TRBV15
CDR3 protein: CATSRARGAVDGYTF
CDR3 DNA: TGTGCCACCAGCAGAGCCCGCGGGGCAGTGGATGGCTACACCTTC

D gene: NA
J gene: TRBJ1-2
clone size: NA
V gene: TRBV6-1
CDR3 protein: CASGRAGRDYDYTF
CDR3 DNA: TGTGCCAGCGGCAGAGCGGGACGGGACTATGACTACACCTTC

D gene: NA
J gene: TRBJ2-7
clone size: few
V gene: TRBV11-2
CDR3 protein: CASSPLRNEQYF
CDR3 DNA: TGTGCCAGCAGCCCCCTCCGCAACGAGCAGTACTTC

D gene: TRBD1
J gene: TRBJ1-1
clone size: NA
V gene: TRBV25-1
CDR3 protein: CASSVQGQNTEAFF
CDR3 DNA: TGTGCCAGCAGTGTACAGGGGCAGAACACTGAAGCTTTCTTT

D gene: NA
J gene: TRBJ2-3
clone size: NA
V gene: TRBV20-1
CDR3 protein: CSARSIYSTDTQYF
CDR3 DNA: TGCAGTGCTAGGTCAATCTACTCCACAGATACGCAGTATTTT

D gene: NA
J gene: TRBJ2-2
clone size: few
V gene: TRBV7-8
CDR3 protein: CASSRGSGTNTGELFF
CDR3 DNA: TGTGCCAGCAGCCGTGGAAGCGGGACAAACACCGGGGAGCTGTTTTTT

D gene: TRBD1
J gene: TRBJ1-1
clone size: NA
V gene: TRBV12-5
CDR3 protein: CASAFLDRALRNTEAFF
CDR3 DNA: TGTGCTAGTGCCTTTTTGGACAGGGCTCTGCGGAACACTGAAGCTTTCTTT

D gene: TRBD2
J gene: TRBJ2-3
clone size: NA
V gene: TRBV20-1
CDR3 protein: CSASRGGRGGFADTQYF
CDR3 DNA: TGCAGTGCCTCTAGGGGCGGGAGAGGTGGGTTCGCAGATACGCAGTATTTT

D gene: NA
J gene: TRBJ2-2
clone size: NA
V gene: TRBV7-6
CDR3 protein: CASSRISSGELFF
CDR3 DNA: TGTGCCAGCAGCCGAATTAGCTCCGGGGAGCTGTTTTTT

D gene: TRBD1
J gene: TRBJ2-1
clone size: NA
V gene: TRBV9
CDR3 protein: CASSVGITGDHNEQFF
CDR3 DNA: TGTGCCAGCAGCGTAGGAATTACAGGGGATCACAATGAGCAGTTCTTC

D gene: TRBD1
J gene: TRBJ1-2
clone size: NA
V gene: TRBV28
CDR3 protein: CASFSTGNYGYTF
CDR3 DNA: TGTGCCAGCTTCTCGACAGGGAACTATGGCTACACCTTC

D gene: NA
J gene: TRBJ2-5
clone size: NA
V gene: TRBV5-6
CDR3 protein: CASSPLGGQETQYF
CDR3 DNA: TGTGCCAGCAGCCCACTGGGGGGTCAAGAGACCCAGTACTTC

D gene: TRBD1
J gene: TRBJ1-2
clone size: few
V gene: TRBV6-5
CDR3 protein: CASSYFSGTGGAGSGYTF
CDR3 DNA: TGTGCCAGCAGTTACTTCTCCGGGACAGGGGGCGCTGGGTCCGGCTACACCTTC

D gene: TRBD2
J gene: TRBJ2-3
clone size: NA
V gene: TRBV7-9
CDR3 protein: CASSLTTSGSTDTQYF
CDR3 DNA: TGTGCCAGCAGCCTCACGACTAGCGGGAGCACAGATACGCAGTATTTT

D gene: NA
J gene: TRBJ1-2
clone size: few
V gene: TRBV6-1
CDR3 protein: CASTTGQYGYTF
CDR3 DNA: TGTGCCAGCACCACAGGGCAGTATGGCTACACCTTC

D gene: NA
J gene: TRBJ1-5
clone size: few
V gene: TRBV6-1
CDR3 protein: CASGKTGFGQPQHF
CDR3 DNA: TGTGCCAGCGGAAAAACAGGGTTCGGCCAGCCCCAGCATTTT

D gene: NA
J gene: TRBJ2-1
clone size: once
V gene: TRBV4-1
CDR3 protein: CASSQDRGRSSYNEQFF
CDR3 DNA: TGCGCCAGCAGCCAAGATCGAGGGCGTAGCTCCTACAATGAGCAGTTCTTC

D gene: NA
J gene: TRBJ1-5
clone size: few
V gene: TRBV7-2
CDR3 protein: CASSRTAGLHQPQHF
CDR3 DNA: TGTGCCAGCAGCCGGACTGCGGGACTTCATCAGCCCCAGCATTTT

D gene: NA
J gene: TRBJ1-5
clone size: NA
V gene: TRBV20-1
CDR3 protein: CSARRGTAAQHF
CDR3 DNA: TGCAGTGCTAGAAGGGGGACCGCCGCCCAGCATTTT

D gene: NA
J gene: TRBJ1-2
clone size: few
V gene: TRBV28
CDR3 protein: CASGPFYGYTF
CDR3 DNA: TGTGCCAGCGGGCCGTTCTATGGCTACACCTTC

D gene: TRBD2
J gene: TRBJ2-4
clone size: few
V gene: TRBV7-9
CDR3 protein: CASSSGGAVKNIQYF
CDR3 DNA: TGTGCCAGCAGCTCGGGGGGGGCGGTCAAAAACATTCAGTACTTC

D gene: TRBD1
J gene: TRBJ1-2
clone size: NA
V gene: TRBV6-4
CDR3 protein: CATWTGAYGYTF
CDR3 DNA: TGTGCCACGTGGACAGGAGCGTATGGCTACACCTTC

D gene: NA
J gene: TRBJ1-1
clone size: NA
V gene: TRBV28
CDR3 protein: CASSLGGLRISEAFF
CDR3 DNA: TGTGCCAGCAGTTTAGGTGGACTGCGCATCTCTGAAGCTTTCTTT

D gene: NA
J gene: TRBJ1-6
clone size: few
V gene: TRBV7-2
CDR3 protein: CASSLAVRGGSPLHF
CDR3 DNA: TGTGCCAGCAGCTTAGCGGTAAGGGGGGGTTCACCCCTCCACTTT

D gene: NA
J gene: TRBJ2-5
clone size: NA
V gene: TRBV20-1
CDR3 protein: CSAYGSLETQYF
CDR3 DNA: TGCAGTGCTTACGGCAGCCTGGAGACCCAGTACTTC

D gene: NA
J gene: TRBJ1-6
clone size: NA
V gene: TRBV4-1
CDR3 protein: CASSQDHRSSYNSPLHF
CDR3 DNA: TGCGCCAGCAGCCAAGATCATAGGAGCTCCTATAATTCACCCCTCCACTTT

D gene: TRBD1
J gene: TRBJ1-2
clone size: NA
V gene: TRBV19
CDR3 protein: CASNRGQGAHGYTF
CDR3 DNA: TGTGCCAGTAATAGGGGACAGGGGGCGCATGGCTACACCTTC

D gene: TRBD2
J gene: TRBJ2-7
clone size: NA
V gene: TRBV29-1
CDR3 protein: CSGREGQYEQYF
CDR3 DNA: TGCAGCGGGCGGGAGGGCCAATACGAGCAGTACTTC

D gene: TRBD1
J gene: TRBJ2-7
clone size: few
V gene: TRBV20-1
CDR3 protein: CSAKKTGAGQYF
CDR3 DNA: TGCAGTGCAAAGAAGACAGGGGCCGGGCAGTACTTC

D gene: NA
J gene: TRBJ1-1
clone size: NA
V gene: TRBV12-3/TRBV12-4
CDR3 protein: CASSLVGGGGTEAFF
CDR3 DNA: TGTGCCAGCAGTTTGGTCGGGGGCGGAGGCACTGAAGCTTTCTTT

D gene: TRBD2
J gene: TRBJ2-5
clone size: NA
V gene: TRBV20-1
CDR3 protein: CSARDPVAGGASGETQYF
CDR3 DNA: TGCAGTGCTAGAGACCCCGTGGCGGGGGGGGCCTCGGGAGAGACCCAGTACTTC

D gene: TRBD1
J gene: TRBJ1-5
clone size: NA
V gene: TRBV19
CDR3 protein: CASSPPPAGGFDQPQHF
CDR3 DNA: TGTGCCAGTAGTCCCCCCCCGGCAGGGGGATTTGATCAGCCCCAGCATTTT

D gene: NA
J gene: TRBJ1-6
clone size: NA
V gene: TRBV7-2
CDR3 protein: CASSLDAGDNSPLHF
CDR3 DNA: TGTGCCAGCAGCTTGGACGCAGGGGATAATTCACCCCTCCACTTT

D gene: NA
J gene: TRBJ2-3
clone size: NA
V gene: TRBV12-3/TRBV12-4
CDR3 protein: CASRPGVTDTQYF
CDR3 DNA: TGTGCCAGCAGACCCGGCGTCACAGATACGCAGTATTTT

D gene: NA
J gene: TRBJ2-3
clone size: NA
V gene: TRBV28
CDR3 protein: CASNNWGGAYTQYF
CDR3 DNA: TGTGCCAGCAACAATTGGGGGGGGGCCTATACGCAGTATTTT

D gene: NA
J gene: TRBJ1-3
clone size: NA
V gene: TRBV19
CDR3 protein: CASSIGVVGGNTIYF
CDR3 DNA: TGTGCCAGTAGTATAGGAGTGGTAGGCGGAAACACCATATATTTT

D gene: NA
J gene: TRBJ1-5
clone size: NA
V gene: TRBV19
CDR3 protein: CASDDPRGLSNQPQHF
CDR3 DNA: TGTGCCAGTGACGACCCTCGGGGTCTTAGCAATCAGCCCCAGCATTTT

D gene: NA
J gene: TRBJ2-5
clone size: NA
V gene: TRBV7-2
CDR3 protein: CASSLAGNPQETQYF
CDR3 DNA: TGTGCCAGCAGCTTAGCGGGGAACCCGCAAGAGACCCAGTACTTC

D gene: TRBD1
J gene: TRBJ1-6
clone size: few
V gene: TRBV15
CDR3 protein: CATSRKISGGDSPLHF
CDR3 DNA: TGTGCCACCAGCAGAAAGATCTCAGGGGGTGATTCACCCCTCCACTTT

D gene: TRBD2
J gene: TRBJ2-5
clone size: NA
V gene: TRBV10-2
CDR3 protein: CASRPSGRAGETQYF
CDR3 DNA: TGCGCCAGCAGACCTAGCGGGAGGGCCGGGGAGACCCAGTACTTC

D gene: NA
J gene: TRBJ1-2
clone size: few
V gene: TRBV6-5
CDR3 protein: CASSYSRGREDGYTF
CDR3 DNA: TGTGCCAGCAGTTACTCGAGGGGCAGGGAAGATGGCTACACCTTC

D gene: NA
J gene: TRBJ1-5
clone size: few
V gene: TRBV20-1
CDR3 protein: CSVPTGNNQPQHF
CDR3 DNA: TGCAGTGTCCCGACTGGTAACAATCAGCCCCAGCATTTT

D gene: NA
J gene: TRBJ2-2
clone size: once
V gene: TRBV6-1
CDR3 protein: CASSEEGNTGELFF
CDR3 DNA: TGTGCCAGCAGTGAAGAAGGGAACACCGGGGAGCTGTTTTTT

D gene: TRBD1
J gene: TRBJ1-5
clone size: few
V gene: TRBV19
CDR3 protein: CASTKGAGSNQPQHF
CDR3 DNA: TGTGCCAGTACGAAGGGGGCCGGGAGCAATCAGCCCCAGCATTTT

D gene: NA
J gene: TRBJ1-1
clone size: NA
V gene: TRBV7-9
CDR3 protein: CASSRDSSEAFF
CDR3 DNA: TGTGCCAGCAGCCGAGACAGCTCTGAAGCTTTCTTT

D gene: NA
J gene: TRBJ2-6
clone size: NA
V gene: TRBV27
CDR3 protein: CASSPLVGLLGANVLTF
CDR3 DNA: TGTGCCAGCAGTCCGTTAGTCGGCCTGCTAGGGGCCAACGTCCTGACTTTC